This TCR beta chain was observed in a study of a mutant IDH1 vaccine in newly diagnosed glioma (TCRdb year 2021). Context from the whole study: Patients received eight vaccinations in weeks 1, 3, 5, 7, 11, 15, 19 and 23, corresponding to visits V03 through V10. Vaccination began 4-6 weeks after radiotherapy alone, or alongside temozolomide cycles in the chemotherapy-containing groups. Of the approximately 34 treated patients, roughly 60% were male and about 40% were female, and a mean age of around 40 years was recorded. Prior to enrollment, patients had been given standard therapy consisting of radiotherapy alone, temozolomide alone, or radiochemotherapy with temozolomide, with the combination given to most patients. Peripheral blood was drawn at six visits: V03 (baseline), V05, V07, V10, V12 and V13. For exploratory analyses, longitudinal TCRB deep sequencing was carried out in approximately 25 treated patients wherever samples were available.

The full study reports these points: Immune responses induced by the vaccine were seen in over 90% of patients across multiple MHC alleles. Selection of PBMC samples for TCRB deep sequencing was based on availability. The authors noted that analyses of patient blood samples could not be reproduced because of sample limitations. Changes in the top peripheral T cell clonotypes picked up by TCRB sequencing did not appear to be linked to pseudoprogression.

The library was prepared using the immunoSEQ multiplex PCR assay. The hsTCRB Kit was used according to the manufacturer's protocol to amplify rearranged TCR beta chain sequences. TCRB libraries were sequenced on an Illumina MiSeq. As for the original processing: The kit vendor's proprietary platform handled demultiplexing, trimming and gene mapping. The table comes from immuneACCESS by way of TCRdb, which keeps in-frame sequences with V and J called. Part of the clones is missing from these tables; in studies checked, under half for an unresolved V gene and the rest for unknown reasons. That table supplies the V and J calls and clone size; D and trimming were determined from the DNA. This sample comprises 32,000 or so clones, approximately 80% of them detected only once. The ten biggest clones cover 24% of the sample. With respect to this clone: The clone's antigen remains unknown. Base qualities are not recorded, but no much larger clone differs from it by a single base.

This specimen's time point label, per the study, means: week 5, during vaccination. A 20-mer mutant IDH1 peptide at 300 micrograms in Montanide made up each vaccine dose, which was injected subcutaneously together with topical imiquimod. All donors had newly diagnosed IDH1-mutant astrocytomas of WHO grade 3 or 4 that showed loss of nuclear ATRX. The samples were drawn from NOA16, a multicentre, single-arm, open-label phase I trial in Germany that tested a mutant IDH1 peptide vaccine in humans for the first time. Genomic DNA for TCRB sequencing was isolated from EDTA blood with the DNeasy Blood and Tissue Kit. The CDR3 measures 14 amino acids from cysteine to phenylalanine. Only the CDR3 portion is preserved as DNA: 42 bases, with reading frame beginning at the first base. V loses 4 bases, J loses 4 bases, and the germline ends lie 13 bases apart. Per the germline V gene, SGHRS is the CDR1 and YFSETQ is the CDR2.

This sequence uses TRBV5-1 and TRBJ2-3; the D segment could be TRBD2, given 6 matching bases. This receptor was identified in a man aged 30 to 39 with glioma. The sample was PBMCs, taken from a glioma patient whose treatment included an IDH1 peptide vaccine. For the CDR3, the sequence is CASSPSGSPDTQYF. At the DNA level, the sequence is TGCGCCAGCAGCCCCAGCGGGTCCCCAGATACGCAGTATTTT. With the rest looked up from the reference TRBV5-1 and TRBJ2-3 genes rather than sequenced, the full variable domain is KAGVTQTPRYLIKTRGQQVTLSCSPISGHRSVSWYQQTPGQGLQFLFEYFSETQRNKGNFPGRFSGRQFSNSRSEMNVSTLELGDSALYLCASSPSGSPDTQYFGPGTRLTVL.